One T cell receptor beta chain is described in this entry. Its specificity is unknown. This record comes from a study of regulatory T cells in long-lasting Graves disease. Time point denoted: persistent/refractory GD, antithyroid drugs over 5 years with positive TRAb. Making the TCR library involved RNA that had been extracted from PBMCs. It was American Thyroid Association guidelines that determined Graves' disease diagnosis. CDR3 length equals 13 residues. Germline V gene sequence: CDR1 MNHNS, CDR2 SASEGT. V lost 4 bases, J lost 7 bases, and 4 bases stayed unmatched. Libraries of TCR beta came from iRepertoire HTBI primers plus Arm-PCR of CDR3 regions. TCRdb analysed the multiplex PCR reads with MiXCR anew, one entry per CDR3 protein. The sample holds more than 650,000 distinct CDR3 sequences, 25% to 30% seen once. General study findings and limits: When disease was persistent, TRBV28, TRBJ1-2 and TRBJ2-5 were the favored segments.

The specimen was peripheral blood mononuclear cells (PBMCs), collected when the disease was refractory, from a patient treated with antithyroid drugs. The sequence was collected from a female donor with Graves disease. This chain joins TRBV6-1 and TRBJ1-2, with TRBD1 identical over 9 bases. DNA for the CDR3: TGTGCCAGCAGTGGACAGGGGGGTCTTGGCTACACCTTC. It is translated as CASSGQGGLGYTF.